The 5 T cell receptor beta chains presented below share a single source sample, sequenced in a study of cytomegalovirus exposure and HLA in healthy donors. Sequencing used immunoSEQ multiplex PCR; TCRdb keeps in-frame clones, though not all of them. The table includes over 100,000 clones, 89% detected once. The sequenced sample consisted of PBMCs. The receptors come from a woman younger than 30 in good health and CMV-seronegative.

The genes are TRBV19 and TRBJ1-5; a weak D match, TRBD1 (5 bases). V dropped 6 bases and J dropped 4 bases, with 19 bases sitting between them. The CDR3 totals 16 residues. The germline V gene encodes CDR1 LNHDA and CDR2 SQIVND (reference sequence). CDR3: CASSRPGGGTNQPQHF. CDR3 coding DNA: TGTGCCAGTAGCCGCCCCGGGGGAGGAACTAATCAGCCCCAGCATTTT.

The chain has TRBV25-1 and TRBJ1-2, with a possible D match to TRBD1 (5 bases). The germline V gene has CDR1 MGHDK and CDR2 SYGVNS. The CDR3 sequence is 17 residues long. The ends were cut back, 8 bases at V and 7 bases at J, with 29 bases in the middle. The CDR3 DNA sequence: TGTGCCAGCCTCGAAGAGGAGGGAGCAGGGAGCCTTGGTGGCTACACCTTC. It codes for CASLEEEGAGSLGGYTF.

The genes are TRBV7-9 and TRBJ2-7; the D gene is possibly TRBD1 (5 bases). The V gene's germline CDR1 is SEHNR and CDR2 FQNEAQ (reference sequence). The CDR3 consists of 13 residues. V was pared by 5 bases and J by 1 base, with 9 bases between. The CDR3 loop reads CASSAQASYEQYF. The DNA for the CDR3 is TGTGCCAGCAGCGCACAGGCATCCTACGAGCAGTACTTC.

This chain connects TRBV25-1 to TRBJ1-4; D not certain. V lost 4 bases, J lost 8 bases, and 14 bases lay in between. The CDR3 extends over 14 amino acids. From germline, CDR1 is MGHDK and CDR2 SYGVNS. Here the CDR3 DNA reads TGTGCCAGCAGTGGAACACCCTCGGGAGAAAAACTGTTTTTT. Residues: CASSGTPSGEKLFF.

This sequence joins TRBV5-1 and TRBJ1-1; TRBD1 matches 9 bases. CDR1 is SGHRS, CDR2 YFSETQ, per germline. This CDR3 is built from 15 residues. Trimming took 4 bases from V and 1 from J; bases not matched to a gene: 5. Written as DNA, the CDR3 is TGCGCCAGCAGCAAACAGGGGGCCCGGAACACTGAAGCTTTCTTT. Translation gives CASSKQGARNTEAFF. Using reference TRBV5-1 and TRBJ1-1 for the parts outside the CDR3, the full variable domain is KAGVTQTPRYLIKTRGQQVTLSCSPISGHRSVSWYQQTPGQGLQFLFEYFSETQRNKGNFPGRFSGRQFSNSRSEMNVSTLELGDSALYLCASSKQGARNTEAFFGQGTRLTVV.